These 21 T cell receptor beta chains were sequenced from one sample in a study of OX40 agonist ivuxolimab in advanced cancers. Sequencing used immunoSEQ multiplex PCR; TCRdb keeps in-frame clones, though not all of them. Altogether tens of thousands of clones are present, roughly 80% being singletons, with the ten largest covering around 59%. The sequencing used CD4+ or CD8+ T cells sorted from blood, collected in a trial of the OX40 agonist ivuxolimab. The receptor source for this set is an adult with an advanced solid tumor such as melanoma, head and neck, liver or kidney cancer.

This clone was observed once. The gene calls are TRBV4-3 and TRBJ1-4; TRBD1 aligns across 7 bases. V lost 0 bases to trimming and J lost 12 bases; unmatched junction nucleotides: 7. This CDR3 region has 14 residues. CDR1 is LGHNA and CDR2 is YSLEER in the germline V gene. The CDR3 bases are TGCGCCAGCAGCCAAGATCCTAGGACAGGCCAACTGTTTTTT. Translation: CASSQDPRTGQLFF.

The J gene is TRBJ1-4, the V gene TRBV15; D remains ambiguous. V gave up 1 base and J gave up 0 bases, with 6 bases separating them. The CDR3 runs 15 residues. From germline, CDR1 is LNHNV and CDR2 YYDKDF (reference sequence). This CDR3 is CATSRVQATNEKLFF. Here the CDR3 DNA reads TGTGCCACCAGCAGAGTTCAGGCAACTAATGAAAAACTGTTTTTT.

The chain links TRBV7-6 to TRBJ1-5, with 10 bases matching TRBD1. Germline-derived CDR1 and CDR2 are SGHVS and FNYEAQ. The CDR3 loop spans 15 amino acids. The V segment lost 3 bases and the J segment 2 bases; nucleotides outside the gene matches: 1. The CDR3 region is CASSFGTGGNQPQHF. As DNA, the CDR3 is TGTGCCAGCAGCTTTGGGACAGGGGGCAATCAGCCCCAGCATTTT.

The chain employs TRBV4-3 and TRBJ1-1; D gene uncertain. Germline assignment: CDR1 LGHNA and CDR2 YSLEER. V dropped 7 bases and J dropped 2 bases, with 17 bases sitting between them. The length of the CDR3 is 15 residues. The CDR3 DNA is TGCGCCAGCACCCTGGGTAGGCCGTCAAACACTGAAGCTTTCTTT. It codes for CASTLGRPSNTEAFF.

The gene calls are TRBV7-9 and TRBJ1-2, with TRBD1 identical over 7 bases. The CDR3 is 15 residues long. The germline V gene encodes CDR1 SEHNR and CDR2 FQNEAQ (reference sequence). V dropped 6 bases and J dropped 6; count of bases not matched to a gene: 13. CDR3 in DNA: TGTGCCAGCAGTTCCGACTCAGGGGGGGCGGATGGCTACACCTTC. Translating it yields CASSSDSGGADGYTF.

Note on this clone: The same CDR3 is also encoded by other DNA sequences in this sample. This chain links TRBV6-5 with TRBJ1-1; D uncertain. The germline CDR1 and CDR2 sequences are MNHEY and SVGAGI. The CDR3 has 14 amino acids. V lost 4 bases and J 5 bases, leaving 14 bases between the germline ends. In nucleotides, the CDR3 is TGTGCCAGCAGTTTCGGGAGCGGTGGAACTGAAGCTTTCTTT. Amino acids: CASSFGSGGTEAFF.

CDR3 sequence reads: CASSASGAGVYEQYF. CDR3 sequence (DNA): TGTGCCAGCAGCGCCTCTGGAGCGGGGGTTTACGAGCAGTACTTC. The chain links TRBV9 to TRBJ2-7; 8 bases line up with TRBD2. CDR1 and CDR2 from the germline V gene are SGDLS and YYNGEE. CDR3 length: 15 amino acids. V shed 3 bases and J 4 bases; nucleotides not matched to a gene: 9.

The chain recombines TRBV6-6 with TRBJ2-7; TRBD2 matches 7 bases. V was clipped by 2 bases and J by 3 bases; unmatched bases: 4. CDR1 is MNHNY, CDR2 SVGAGI, per germline (reference sequence). The CDR3 runs to 14 residues. CDR3 loop: CASSYRTSFYEQYF. In DNA form, the CDR3 reads TGTGCCAGCAGTTACCGGACTAGTTTCTACGAGCAGTACTTC.

V is TRBV6-5 and J is TRBJ1-5; D perhaps matches TRBD1 (6 bases). Germline V gene lookup returns CDR1 MNHEY and CDR2 SVGAGI. Trimming removed 6 bases at V and 3 bases at J, with 15 bases between. The CDR3 has 15 residues. The chain's CDR3 is CASSAGGPPNQPQHF. The CDR3 coding sequence is TGTGCCAGCAGCGCCGGGGGGCCCCCCAATCAGCCCCAGCATTTT.

The chain links TRBV9 to TRBJ2-2; 9 positions match TRBD1. Germline-derived CDR1 and CDR2 are SGDLS and YYNGEE. The junction had 8 bases not matched to a gene; V was cut back by 2 bases and J by 6 bases. The CDR3 spans 16 residues. CDR3 loop: CASSVGGQGQAGELFF. CDR3 DNA: TGTGCCAGCAGCGTCGGTGGACAGGGGCAAGCCGGGGAGCTGTTTTTT.

A few counts support this clone. The rearrangement joins TRBV28 to TRBJ2-4, with TRBD1 matching over 9 bases. The CDR3 has 15 amino acids. V shed 4 bases and J 1 base; nucleotides not matched to a gene: 2. Germline V gives CDR1 MDHEN, CDR2 SYDVKM. The CDR3 region is CASSWTGAAKNIQYF. The CDR3 DNA reads as TGTGCCAGCAGTTGGACAGGGGCGGCCAAAAACATTCAGTACTTC.

The rearrangement joins TRBV6-5 to TRBJ1-2; D perhaps matches TRBD1 (5 bases). CDR3 length equals 15 residues. Trimming pared 2 bases from V and 4 bases from J, leaving 14 bases between. Looked up from germline, CDR1 is MNHEY and CDR2 is SVGAGI. The CDR3 loop is CASSYNLDGGYGYTF. CDR3 DNA: TGTGCCAGCAGTTACAACCTAGACGGGGGCTATGGCTACACCTTC.

V usage is TRBV4-1 and J usage is TRBJ2-3; tentatively, D is TRBD1 (7 bases). Germline CDR1 MGHRA, CDR2 YSYEKL. V lost 1 base to trimming and J lost 6 bases, with 14 bases between them. There are 15 residues in the CDR3. CDR3 sequence reads: CASSQVFRGVDTQYF. CDR3 DNA: TGCGCCAGCAGCCAAGTTTTCAGGGGGGTGGATACGCAGTATTTT.

This clone has just a few counts. The rearrangement uses TRBV11-1 and TRBJ1-1; a possible D gene is TRBD1 (6 bases). The CDR3 is 12 residues long. V was shortened by 3 bases and J by 7 bases, with 9 bases between the two germline ends. Germline CDR1 is SGHAT and CDR2 is FQDESV (reference sequence). This CDR3 is CASSFGGDEAFF. CDR3 DNA: TGTGCCAGCAGCTTCGGGGGCGATGAAGCTTTCTTT. Using reference TRBV11-1 and TRBJ1-1 for the parts outside the CDR3, the full variable domain is EAEVAQSPRYKITEKSQAVAFWCDPISGHATLYWYRQILGQGPELLVQFQDESVVDDSQLPKDRFSAERLKGVDSTLKIQPAELGDSAMYLCASSFGGDEAFFGQGTRLTVV.

This chain joins TRBV4-1 and TRBJ2-7, with 8 bases that match TRBD1. From germline, CDR1 is MGHRA and CDR2 YSYEKL. The trim removed 8 bases at V and 2 bases at J, leaving 8 bases unmatched. The CDR3 covers 14 residues. CDR3 amino acids: CASGTGTGPYEQYF. In nucleotides, the CDR3 is TGCGCCAGCGGGACCGGGACAGGCCCCTACGAGCAGTACTTC.

This clone was found once. The chain has TRBV7-3 and TRBJ2-1; D not certain. V lost 5 bases and J 5 bases, leaving 4 bases between the germline ends. CDR3 length: 11 residues. The germline V gene encodes CDR1 SGHTA and CDR2 FQGTGA. This CDR3 reads CASSANNEQFF. The CDR3 coding sequence is TGTGCCAGCAGCGCTAACAATGAGCAGTTCTTC.

The rearrangement uses TRBV10-2 and TRBJ2-5, with 9 bases aligning to TRBD1. The J segment lost 2 bases and the V segment lost 0 bases, leaving 7 bases of the junction unmatched. CDR3 length: 17 residues. Germline CDR1 is WSHSY and CDR2 is SAAADI. Written as DNA, the CDR3 is TGCGCCAGCAGTGAGTCCCACCGGGACAGGGATCAAGAGACCCAGTACTTC. This codes for CASSESHRDRDQETQYF.

The chain employs TRBV10-3 and TRBJ1-3, with unresolved D. The CDR3 extends over 16 amino acids. The germline V gene has CDR1 ENHRY and CDR2 SYGVKD. V lost 0 bases to trimming and J lost 7 bases, with 16 bases between them. The CDR3 sequence is CAISESTWVDGNTIYF. DNA of the CDR3: TGTGCCATCAGTGAGTCAACTTGGGTAGATGGGAACACCATATATTTT.

The rearrangement joins TRBV27 to TRBJ2-7, with D perhaps matching TRBD2 (6 bases). Germline V gene lookup returns CDR1 MNHEY and CDR2 SMNVEV (reference sequence). The CDR3 loop spans 14 amino acids. The V end lost 5 bases, the J end lost 3 bases, and 14 bases lay between the germline ends. CDR3 DNA: TGTGCCAGCAGTCCTCGGGAGACAGACTACGAGCAGTACTTC. Translated: CASSPRETDYEQYF.

This clone has only a few counts. The gene calls are TRBV6-6 and TRBJ1-2; D unclear. Germline assignment: CDR1 MNHNY and CDR2 SVGAGI (reference sequence). Deletions cut 5 bases from V and 8 bases from J, with 15 bases between. The CDR3 is made up of 13 amino acids. DNA of the CDR3: TGTGCCAGCAGTCCTGACCACAGATACGGCTACACCTTC. It codes for CASSPDHRYGYTF.

The V call is TRBV29-1, the J call TRBJ2-7; D is tentatively TRBD1 or TRBD2 (5 bases each). Germline CDR1 is SQVTM and CDR2 is ANQGSEA. This CDR3 region has 13 residues. V lost 4 bases to trimming and J lost 3 bases, with 13 bases between them. The CDR3 loop is CSVGGPGSYEQYF. The CDR3 DNA is TGCAGCGTTGGCGGTCCAGGGAGCTACGAGCAGTACTTC.